These 22 T cell receptor beta chains originate from one sample sequenced in a study of CD8 T cells in ankylosing spondylitis. Each CDR3 protein gets one entry after TCRdb re-called the 5' RACE reads with MiXCR. In the table there are over 100,000 distinct CDR3 sequences, over 9.5% of which are singletons. The material sequenced was blood, either unsorted or a sorted T cell fraction (not recorded which). The receptors stem from a female donor with ankylosing spondylitis or in good health (not recorded which).

This clonotype has only a few counts. V and J are TRBV5-1 and TRBJ2-5; 12 nucleotides agree with TRBD2. CDR1 is SGHRS, CDR2 YFSETQ, per germline. V was clipped by 7 bases and J by 3 bases; unmatched bases: 7. This CDR3 has 15 amino acids. The DNA for the CDR3 is TGCGCCAGCCGAAACCGACTAGCGGGGGAAGAGACCCAGTACTTC. Translation gives CASRNRLAGEETQYF.

Ten or more counts support this clonotype. The chain couples TRBV3-1 to TRBJ2-7; D gene uncertain. The CDR3 is 14 residues long. The V end was cut by 0 bases, the J end by 0 bases, with 6 bases between. CDR1 and CDR2 (germline): LGHDT, YNNKEL (reference sequence). CDR3 coding DNA: TGTGCCAGCAGCCAAGAAGGCGCCTCCTACGAGCAGTACTTC. Protein: CASSQEGASYEQYF.

To note about this clonotype: A much larger clone lies one base from this, so it may be a read error. J is TRBJ1-5 and V is TRBV5-6; TRBD1 might be the D (6 bases). The CDR3 length is 15 residues. Trimming removed 3 bases from V and 9 bases from J, with 19 bases in between. Germline CDR1 is SGHDT and CDR2 is YYEEEE. CDR3 bases: TGTGCCAGCAGCTCGTCACGACAGGCCATGGGGCCCCAGCATTTT. Its protein is CASSSSRQAMGPQHF.

This clonotype was seen ten or more times. The J gene is TRBJ1-3, the V gene TRBV12-3 or TRBV12-4; TRBD1 matches 8 bases. This CDR3 spans 13 amino acids. The V gene end was trimmed by 6 bases and the J gene end by 6 bases; junction bases not matched to a gene: 4. The CDR3 loop is CASRATGANTIYF. As DNA, the CDR3 is TGTGCCAGCAGAGCGACAGGGGCAAACACCATATATTTT.

The chain joins TRBV3-1 to TRBJ2-1; D might be TRBD1 or TRBD2, each matching 5 bases. There are 14 residues in the CDR3. V dropped 3 bases and J dropped 8 bases, with 14 bases sitting between them. Germline-derived CDR1 and CDR2 are LGHDT and YNNKEL (reference sequence). CDR3 residues: CASSHGTPDYEQFF. DNA of the CDR3: TGTGCCAGCAGCCACGGGACCCCCGACTATGAGCAGTTCTTC.

This clonotype was counted between two and nine times. The genes are TRBV21-1 and TRBJ1-5. TRBV21-1 is listed as a pseudogene. This CDR3 region has 19 residues. The CDR3 sequence: CASSKVDNRPTYSNQPQHF. The CDR3 DNA follows: TGTGCCAGCAGCAAAGTTGATAACCGACCTACTTATAGCAATCAGCCCCAGCATTTT.

Ten or more counts support this clonotype. This chain links TRBV3-1 with TRBJ2-7; perhaps TRBD2 as D (5 bases). The germline gives CDR1 LGHDT, CDR2 YNNKEL (reference sequence). The CDR3 extends over 13 amino acids. Trimming took 2 bases from V and 6 from J, leaving 11 bases between them. DNA of the CDR3: TGTGCCAGCAGCCAAACGGGGAGAGGCGAGCAGTACTTC. Protein sequence: CASSQTGRGEQYF.

This clonotype was detected ten times or more. This sequence joins TRBV7-2 and TRBJ2-7; D unresolved. The V end was cut by 4 bases, the J end by 3 bases, with 10 bases between. Germline V gene lookup returns CDR1 SGHTA and CDR2 FQGNSA. This CDR3 contains 13 residues. The CDR3 sequence is CASSSTAFYEQYF. CDR3 nucleotide sequence: TGTGCCAGCAGCTCCACGGCTTTCTACGAGCAGTACTTC.

The sample holds many counts of this clonotype. The rearrangement links TRBV7-9 to TRBJ1-5; the D is unclear. Trimming pared 8 bases from V and 4 bases from J, leaving 12 bases between. Germline CDR1 and CDR2: SEHNR and FQNEAQ (reference sequence). The CDR3 totals 13 residues. The CDR3 DNA is TGTGCCAGCCAACGGACGGGTAATCAGCCCCAGCATTTT. Protein: CASQRTGNQPQHF. The whole variable domain, remainder taken from reference TRBV7-9 and TRBJ1-5, is DTGVSQNPRHKITKRGQNVTFRCDPISEHNRLYWYRQTLGQGPEFLTYFQNEAQLEKSRLLSDRFSAERPKGSFSTLEIQRTEQGDSAMYLCASQRTGNQPQHFGDGTRLSIL.

This chain uses TRBV7-2 with TRBJ2-7; the match to TRBD2 covers 7 bases. The CDR3 is 14 residues long. Germline trimming cut 1 base from V and 3 bases from J; bases unmatched to any gene: 3. In germline, CDR1 is SGHTA, CDR2 FQGNSA. The CDR3 here is CASSLGGGFYEQYF. The CDR3 DNA is TGTGCCAGCAGCTTAGGGGGGGGTTTCTACGAGCAGTACTTC. The full variable domain, with the rest looked up from reference TRBV7-2 and TRBJ2-7, is GAGVSQSPSNKVTEKGKDVELRCDPISGHTALYWYRQSLGQGLEFLIYFQGNSAPDKSGLPSDRFSAERTGGSVSTLTIQRTQQEDSAVYLCASSLGGGFYEQYFGPGTRLTVT.

This clonotype was seen ten or more times. This chain connects TRBV12-3 or TRBV12-4 to TRBJ2-3, with unresolved D. V gave up 5 bases and J gave up 5 bases, with 14 bases separating them. This CDR3 spans 14 amino acids. The CDR3 here is CASSLTPGGDTQYF. Written as DNA, the CDR3 is TGTGCCAGCAGTCTAACGCCGGGTGGAGATACGCAGTATTTT.

This clonotype appeared many times. The V call is TRBV3-1, the J call TRBJ2-5; 8 bases map to TRBD1. After removal of 4 bases from V and 2 bases from J, the junction contained 6 bases not matched to a gene. This CDR3 is built from 15 residues. CDR1 and CDR2 from the germline V gene are LGHDT and YNNKEL (reference sequence). The CDR3 here is CASSRTRTGQETQYF. CDR3 coding DNA: TGTGCCAGCAGCCGTACCCGGACAGGGCAAGAGACCCAGTACTTC.

In this sample, this clonotype turned up many times. V gene TRBV15 combines with J gene TRBJ2-1; TRBD1 matches 7 bases. With V trimmed by 5 bases and J by 4 bases, 5 bases remained unmatched. The CDR3 spans 14 residues. Germline CDR1 reads LNHNV; CDR2 reads YYDKDF (reference sequence). CDR3 sequence (DNA): TGTGCCACCAGCCCCGGGACAGAGTACAATGAGCAGTTCTTC. Its translation: CATSPGTEYNEQFF.

There are a few counts of this clonotype. The genes are TRBV10-2 and TRBJ2-5, with D tentatively TRBD2 (7 bases). CDR1 and CDR2 from the germline V gene are WSHSY and SAAADI. This CDR3 has 17 residues. With 2 bases removed from V and 2 bases from J, the gap between germline ends came to 18 bases. The CDR3 DNA reads as TGCGCCAGCAGTGAGAATTCGGGGGGCCTCCTTCAAGAGACCCAGTACTTC. Its protein product is CASSENSGGLLQETQYF.

This clonotype appeared many times. The V gene is TRBV20-1, the J gene TRBJ2-7; the match to TRBD2 covers 7 bases. Trimming removed 2 bases from V and 0 bases from J; junction bases left unmatched: 7. Germline CDR1 DFQATT, CDR2 SNEGSKA (reference sequence). This CDR3 is built from 15 residues. This CDR3 reads CSARRPAGASYEQYF. Written as DNA, the CDR3 is TGCAGTGCTAGAAGACCCGCGGGAGCCTCCTACGAGCAGTACTTC.

This clonotype was seen many times. CDR3 region: CASSSGASGNRNTQYF. CDR3 in DNA: TGTGCCAGCAGCAGCGGGGCTAGCGGGAACCGTAATACGCAGTATTTT. The chain employs TRBV3-1 and TRBJ2-3; 9 bases are shared with TRBD2. Germline V gene lookup returns CDR1 LGHDT and CDR2 YNNKEL (reference sequence). V lost 5 bases to trimming and J lost 7 bases; unmatched junction nucleotides: 13. This CDR3 contains 16 residues.

The V call is TRBV7-9, the J call TRBJ2-7, with D hard to call. The germline gives CDR1 SEHNR, CDR2 FQNEAQ (reference sequence). CDR3 length: 15 amino acids. V was trimmed by 3 bases and J by 3 bases, leaving 15 bases between them. The CDR3 reads CASSFYKDGNYEQYF. The CDR3 nucleotides are TGTGCCAGCAGCTTCTATAAGGACGGAAACTACGAGCAGTACTTC.

This clonotype was seen repeatedly, ten times or more. The chain carries TRBV15 and TRBJ1-4; D might be TRBD1 (6 bases). CDR3 length: 14 residues. Germline assignment: CDR1 LNHNV and CDR2 YYDKDF (reference sequence). V lost 0 bases, J lost 6 bases, and 8 bases lay in between. Here the CDR3 DNA reads TGTGCCACCAGCAGAGATGAGGGGGATGAAAAACTGTTTTTT. Translation: CATSRDEGDEKLFF.

This clonotype was recorded many times. The rearrangement links TRBV5-1 to TRBJ2-1; D assignment may be TRBD1 or TRBD2 (6 bases each). V was cut by 2 bases and J by 6 bases, with 12 bases left in between. CDR1 and CDR2 (germline): SGHRS, YFSETQ. This CDR3 is 14 amino acids long. The DNA of the CDR3 is TGCGCCAGCAGCTTATGGGGGGCCCTCAATGAGCAGTTCTTC. Translating it yields CASSLWGALNEQFF.

This clonotype was detected ten times or more. The chain employs TRBV28 and TRBJ2-1; D possibly corresponds to TRBD2 (6 bases). V lost 1 base and J 4 bases, leaving 14 bases between the germline ends. The CDR3 sequence is 16 residues long. Germline V gives CDR1 MDHEN, CDR2 SYDVKM. CDR3 in DNA: TGTGCCAGCAGTTTATTCGGTTCCGCGGGGTACAATGAGCAGTTCTTC. Residues: CASSLFGSAGYNEQFF.

This clonotype has at least ten counts. The gene calls are TRBV12-3 or TRBV12-4 and TRBJ2-1; D is unclear. V was trimmed by 3 bases and J by 10 bases, leaving 10 bases between them. The CDR3 spans 12 residues. The CDR3 loop reads CASSLWDWEQFF. The DNA for the CDR3 is TGTGCCAGCAGTTTGTGGGATTGGGAGCAGTTCTTC.

A note on this clonotype: At one of its ends the junction is not consistent with the germline gene, which may arise from a read error. The chain couples TRBV11-2 to TRBJ2-1; the match to TRBD2 covers 7 bases. CDR1 is SGHAT and CDR2 is FQNNGV in the germline V gene. This CDR3 is 14 amino acids long. The CDR3 sequence: CTSSFRLAGNEQFF. DNA for the CDR3: TGTACCAGCAGCTTTAGACTAGCCGGAAATGAGCAGTTCTTC.